This TCR beta chain was found in a study of tumor-infiltrating lymphocytes in primary liver carcinoma. Overall study context: Patients underwent surgical resection for primary liver carcinoma.

Blood RNA originated from unsorted whole blood, with germline DNA additionally extracted. V shed 1 base and J shed 4 bases, with 5 bases lying between them. The CDR3 has 13 residues. Per the germline V gene, CDR1 is SGHDN and CDR2 is FVKESK. TCR beta cDNA was made from 450 to 550 ng total RNA with a constant-region primer. What produced the TCR beta libraries was three nested multiplex PCR rounds using slightly modified ARM-PCR. The first two PCR rounds, around 10 cycles each, used TRBV1-TRBV30 forward primers and a C-beta reverse primer. TCRdb re-called the multiplex PCR reads through MiXCR, storing one row per CDR3 protein. The table has 150,000 to 200,000 distinct CDR3 sequences, 50% to 75% seen once.

Material: peripheral blood. V is TRBV14 and J is TRBJ2-1, with D hard to call. The TCR comes from a man between 40 and 49 years old with primary liver carcinoma and hepatitis B virus infection. CDR3 DNA: TGTGCCAGCAGCCAAGTGGGATACAATGAGCAGTTCTTC. Its translation is CASSQVGYNEQFF.